This is a list of T cell receptor beta chains from one sample in a study of blood T cell repertoires in COVID-19. The table came from immunoSEQ multiplex PCR; TCRdb's copy has only in-frame clones and leaves some out. Seen here are tens of thousands of clones, roughly 87% observed once, and the top ten hold approximately 30%. Sequenced input: peripheral blood. These receptors were taken from a woman aged 80 or over with acute or convalescent COVID-19. CDR3s include the opening cysteine and the closing phenylalanine or tryptophan. A D gene is named only where the DNA matches it firmly. The size of a clone is reported for some rows only, either as once, few or many, or as a class for expanded clones.

>NA|TRBJ1-4|TRBV4-2|NA
CASSRDSATTNEKLFF
TGTGCCAGCAGCCGAGACAGCGCCACAACTAATGAAAAACTGTTTTTT
>NA|TRBJ2-5|TRBV7-6|TRBD2
CASSLSTSGEETQYF
TGTGCCAGCAGCTTAAGTACTAGCGGGGAGGAGACCCAGTACTTC
>NA|TRBJ1-4|TRBV5-1|TRBD1
CASSRTGGDGEKLFF
TGCGCCAGCAGTAGGACAGGGGGGGATGGTGAAAAACTGTTTTTT
>NA|TRBJ2-4|TRBV5-1|TRBD2
CASSGYSGGGNIQYF
TGCGCCAGCAGCGGGTATAGCGGGGGAGGAAACATTCAGTACTTC
>NA|TRBJ2-5|TRBV19|NA
CASGSSLAPYF
TGTGCCAGTGGGTCCTCACTAGCCCCGTACTTC
>NA|TRBJ2-3|TRBV24-1|TRBD1
CATSDPGEHRGRTDTQYF
TGTGCCACCAGTGACCCAGGGGAGCACAGGGGGCGCACAGATACGCAGTATTTT
>NA|TRBJ1-1|TRBV19|TRBD1
CASRRTGVNTEAFF
TGTGCCAGTAGGCGCACAGGGGTTAACACTGAAGCTTTCTTT
>NA|TRBJ2-3|TRBV29-1|TRBD2
CSAQGLAGTDTQYF
TGCAGCGCACAGGGACTAGCGGGCACAGATACGCAGTATTTT
>NA|TRBJ2-2|TRBV5-4|TRBD1
CASSRGQGSNTGELFF
TGTGCCAGCAGCCGGGGACAGGGGTCGAACACCGGGGAGCTGTTTTTT
>NA|TRBJ1-2|TRBV7-9|NA
CASSLPPHGRDTF
TGTGCCAGCAGCCTACCCCCCCACGGTCGGGACACCTTC
>NA|TRBJ1-6|TRBV3-1/TRBV3-2|NA
CASSQASGLRSYNSPLHF
TGTGCCAGCAGCCAAGCCAGCGGCCTCCGCTCCTATAATTCACCCCTCCACTTT
>NA|TRBJ2-3|TRBV5-1|TRBD2
CASSLARGGADTQYF
TGCGCCAGCAGCCTCGCGCGGGGGGGCGCAGATACGCAGTATTTT
>NA|TRBJ2-3|TRBV5-1|NA
CASSLAQSTDTQYF
TGCGCCAGCAGCTTAGCCCAAAGCACAGATACGCAGTATTTT
>NA|TRBJ2-4|TRBV7-9|NA
CASSLAEGKNIQYF
TGTGCCAGCAGCTTAGCGGAGGGGAAAAACATTCAGTACTTC
>NA|TRBJ2-5|TRBV4-2|TRBD2
CASSQPGGGVTQYF
TGTGCCAGCAGCCAGCCTGGCGGGGGGGTGACCCAGTACTTC
>NA|TRBJ2-2|TRBV5-5|NA
CASSLAGMRTGELFF
TGTGCCAGCAGCTTGGCGGGAATGCGAACCGGGGAGCTGTTTTTT
>NA|TRBJ1-5|TRBV24-1|TRBD1
CATSDGQVNSNQPQHF
TGTGCCACCAGTGATGGACAGGTAAATAGCAATCAGCCCCAGCATTTT
>NA|TRBJ2-3|TRBV6-5|TRBD2
CASSRGVSTDTQYF
TGTGCCAGCAGTCGGGGGGTGAGCACAGATACGCAGTATTTT
>NA|TRBJ2-3|TRBV19|TRBD2
CASRPGGGPTQYF
TGTGCCAGTAGACCCGGGGGGGGCCCTACGCAGTATTTT
>NA|TRBJ1-1|TRBV18|TRBD1
CASSPGQAYSKPEAFF
TGTGCCAGCTCCCCTGGACAGGCTTACTCCAAGCCTGAAGCTTTCTTT
>few|TRBJ2-3|TRBV2|NA
CASRGYTDTQYF
TGTGCCAGCAGGGGCTACACAGATACGCAGTATTTT
>NA|TRBJ2-1|TRBV25-1|NA
CASSDIGPARNNEQFF
TGTGCCAGCAGTGACATCGGCCCGGCTAGGAACAATGAGCAGTTCTTC
>NA|TRBJ2-7|TRBV5-5|TRBD2
CASSILAGPLEQYF
TGTGCCAGCAGCATCCTAGCGGGGCCCCTCGAGCAGTACTTC
>NA|TRBJ1-2|TRBV5-6|NA
CASSLEDSFYGYTF
TGTGCCAGCAGCTTGGAGGACTCTTTCTATGGCTACACCTTC
>NA|TRBJ1-6|TRBV6-5|TRBD1
CATGTGVSHSPLHF
TGTGCCACAGGGACAGGTGTTTCCCATTCACCCCTCCACTTT
>NA|TRBJ2-1|TRBV3-1/TRBV3-2|NA
CASSPRISSYNEQFF
TGTGCCAGCAGCCCCAGGATCAGCTCCTACAATGAGCAGTTCTTC
>once|TRBJ1-2|TRBV19|TRBD1
CASRSVADRGPLKYGYTF
TGTGCCAGTAGATCGGTGGCGGACAGGGGCCCTCTGAAGTATGGCTACACCTTC
>NA|TRBJ2-5|TRBV7-7|TRBD2
CASSLRRGSSGGGETQYF
TGTGCTAGCAGCTTAAGGCGGGGGTCTAGCGGGGGTGGCGAGACCCAGTACTTC
>NA|TRBJ2-2|TRBV19|NA
CASRITGTGELFF
TGTGCCAGTCGGATAACAGGGACCGGGGAGCTGTTTTTT
>NA|TRBJ2-5|TRBV9|NA
CASSVAVGGETQYF
TGTGCCAGCAGCGTAGCCGTAGGAGGGGAGACCCAGTACTTC
>few|TRBJ2-2|TRBV14|NA
CASSPLSVTGELFF
TGTGCCAGCAGTCCGCTATCCGTTACCGGGGAGCTGTTTTTT
>NA|TRBJ2-6|TRBV3-1/TRBV3-2|NA
CASSQDPGAGANVLTF
TGTGCCAGCAGCCAAGATCCAGGGGCCGGGGCCAACGTCCTGACTTTC
>NA|TRBJ1-3|TRBV5-1|TRBD1
CASSPGFGQGLNTIYF
TGCGCCAGCAGCCCCGGCTTCGGACAGGGTTTAAACACCATATATTTT
>NA|TRBJ1-5|TRBV6-5|NA
CASSYEENQPQHF
TGTGCCAGCAGTTACGAGGAGAATCAGCCCCAGCATTTT
>NA|TRBJ1-1|TRBV5-1|NA
CASSPPGRGTEAFF
TGCGCCAGCAGCCCACCGGGGAGGGGGACTGAAGCTTTCTTT
>NA|TRBJ2-1|TRBV10-2|NA
CASRGNNEQFF
TGCGCCAGCCGGGGGAACAATGAGCAGTTCTTC
>NA|TRBJ2-5|TRBV5-4|NA
CASSLARGIETQYF
TGTGCCAGCAGCTTGGCGAGGGGGATAGAGACCCAGTACTTC
>NA|TRBJ2-3|TRBV28|TRBD2
CASTLAGGTDTQYF
TGTGCCAGCACCCTAGCGGGGGGCACAGATACGCAGTATTTT
>NA|TRBJ2-7|TRBV7-6|TRBD1
CASSSGQGGGEQYF
TGTGCCAGCAGCTCCGGACAGGGAGGAGGGGAGCAGTACTTC
>NA|TRBJ1-1|TRBV4-2|TRBD1
CASSQLQGAPMNTEAFF
TGTGCCAGCAGCCAACTACAGGGGGCCCCCATGAACACTGAAGCTTTCTTT
>NA|TRBJ2-1|TRBV7-2|TRBD1
CASSRGDRVGNEQFF
TGTGCCAGCAGCAGGGGGGACAGGGTAGGCAATGAGCAGTTCTTC
>NA|TRBJ2-5|TRBV7-2|TRBD2
CASSLAKPQNSGGTQYF
TGTGCCAGCAGCTTAGCGAAGCCCCAAAATAGCGGGGGCACCCAGTACTTC
>NA|TRBJ2-7|TRBV6-2/TRBV6-3|TRBD2
CASSSILRLAGDHYEQYF
TGTGCCAGCAGTTCTATTCTCCGACTAGCGGGGGACCACTACGAGCAGTACTTC
>NA|TRBJ2-5|TRBV9|TRBD2
CASSISGGIGETQYF
TGTGCCAGCAGCATAAGCGGGGGTATTGGAGAGACCCAGTACTTC
>NA|TRBJ1-3|TRBV2|NA
CASSEYPGIGNTIYF
TGTGCCAGCAGTGAATATCCAGGGATAGGAAACACCATATATTTT
>NA|TRBJ2-2|TRBV3-1/TRBV3-2|TRBD1
CASSQADRVGELFF
TGTGCCAGCAGCCAAGCTGACAGGGTTGGGGAGCTGTTTTTT
>NA|TRBJ2-4|TRBV4-1|NA
CASSQVRGTNIQYF
TGCGCCAGCAGCCAAGTTAGGGGTACAAACATTCAGTACTTC
>NA|TRBJ2-1|TRBV5-1|TRBD2
CASSWTSGGHNEQFF
TGCGCCAGCAGCTGGACTAGCGGGGGACACAATGAGCAGTTCTTC
>NA|TRBJ2-2|TRBV2|TRBD2
CASRASGGRTGELFF
TGTGCCAGCAGGGCTAGCGGGGGTAGAACCGGGGAGCTGTTTTTT
>NA|TRBJ2-5|TRBV20-1|TRBD1
CSASIGAGGETQYF
TGCAGTGCTAGTATTGGGGCAGGGGGAGAGACCCAGTACTTC
>NA|TRBJ1-2|TRBV6-5|NA
CASRRDGNYGYTF
TGTGCCAGCAGGCGGGACGGGAACTATGGCTACACCTTC
>NA|TRBJ2-2|TRBV19|NA
CASSIEGSPGTGELFF
TGTGCCAGTAGTATAGAGGGTAGCCCGGGAACCGGGGAGCTGTTTTTT
>once|TRBJ2-1|TRBV30|TRBD2
CAWTPLRGLEQFF
TGTGCCTGGACCCCTTTGCGGGGGTTAGAGCAGTTCTTC
>NA|TRBJ2-3|TRBV4-1|TRBD2
CASSVRLAGGTDTQYF
TGCGCCAGCAGCGTTCGGTTAGCGGGGGGCACAGATACGCAGTATTTT
>NA|TRBJ1-1|TRBV10-2|NA
CASSELDTEAFF
TGCGCCAGCAGTGAACTGGACACTGAAGCTTTCTTT
>NA|TRBJ1-2|TRBV7-7|NA
CASSLAGVQGLGYTF
TGTGCCAGCAGCTTAGCAGGGGTACAGGGACTAGGCTACACCTTC
>NA|TRBJ1-1|TRBV19|TRBD1
CASTDLTGGTVEAFF
TGTGCCAGTACCGATTTAACAGGGGGGACAGTCGAAGCTTTCTTT
>NA|TRBJ2-7|TRBV15|NA
CATSRDKTGHTIGYEQYF
TGTGCCACCAGCAGAGATAAGACAGGACATACAATAGGCTACGAGCAGTACTTC
>NA|TRBJ2-6|TRBV5-5|NA
CASSLGPGMPGANVLTF
TGTGCCAGCAGCTTGGGACCAGGAATGCCTGGGGCCAACGTCCTGACTTTC
>NA|TRBJ2-7|TRBV5-1|NA
CASSPGSISYEQYF
TGCGCCAGCAGTCCGGGTTCTATTTCCTACGAGCAGTACTTC